This T cell receptor beta chain was captured in a study of T cell responses to AZD1222 COVID-19 vaccine. The data were produced by immunoSEQ multiplex PCR, yet TCRdb's version contains in-frame clones alone and is incomplete. The sample has fewer than 130,000 clones, about 81% seen once. Worth noting for this clone: The antigen is not known.

J was trimmed by 5 bases and V by 0 bases; bases with no gene match: 1. The CDR3 extends over 15 amino acids. Germline-derived CDR1 and CDR2 are SGHTA and FQGTGA. Findings and caveats of the study: Repertoires were obtained solely post-peak T cell response.

The starting material was peripheral blood, obtained on day 0 of AZD1222 vaccination. The chain employs TRBV7-3 and TRBJ2-2, with 9 bases fitting TRBD2. This sequence originates from an adult in good health. The CDR3 DNA sequence: TGTGCCAGCAGCTTAACTCTAGCGGGGACCGGGGAGCTGTTTTTT. It translates to CASSLTLAGTGELFF. The variable domain in full, with the rest retrieved from reference TRBV7-3 and TRBJ2-2, is GAGVSQTPSNKVTEKGKYVELRCDPISGHTALYWYRQSLGQGPEFLIYFQGTGAADDSGLPNDRFFAVRPEGSVSTLKIQRTERGDSAVYLCASSLTLAGTGELFFGEGSRLTVL.